These 16 T cell receptor beta chains were all obtained from the same sample, sequenced in a study of shared clonotypes between healthy human individuals. Sequenced by immunoSEQ multiplex PCR; TCRdb stores in-frame clones only, minus some. The table lists 650,000 to 700,000 clones, 90% of them singletons. Sequencing was performed on memory CD8+ T cells from PBMCs. As to subset: CD45RO+ cells pooled with CCR7-negative TemRA cells. Receptors were obtained from a man younger than 35 in good health. Some clones in this sample may be carry-over from other donors' samples.

CDR3 coding DNA: TGCAGCGTTGAGGGCAGGGGGCGCACAGATACGCAGTATTTT. Its translation: CSVEGRGRTDTQYF. V and J are TRBV29-1 and TRBJ2-3, with 8 bases matching TRBD1. J lost 1 base, V lost 3 bases, and 3 bases had no gene match. The CDR3 is made up of 14 amino acids. Germline V gene lookup returns CDR1 SQVTM and CDR2 ANQGSEA.

This chain links TRBV5-1 with TRBJ1-4; D is possibly TRBD1 (5 bases). This CDR3 is built from 17 residues. Germline-derived CDR1 and CDR2 are SGHRS and YFSETQ. With 0 bases removed from V and 0 bases from J, the gap between germline ends came to 12 bases. The DNA of the CDR3 is TGCGCCAGCAGCTTGGCCGGGGCAGGATCAACTAATGAAAAACTGTTTTTT. It codes for CASSLAGAGSTNEKLFF. The full variable domain, in which reference TRBV5-1 and TRBJ1-4 provide the parts outside the CDR3, is KAGVTQTPRYLIKTRGQQVTLSCSPISGHRSVSWYQQTPGQGLQFLFEYFSETQRNKGNFPGRFSGRQFSNSRSEMNVSTLELGDSALYLCASSLAGAGSTNEKLFFGSGTQLSVL.

The V call is TRBV10-3, the J call TRBJ1-1; D ambiguous. The CDR3 sequence is 14 residues long. The V end lost 8 bases, the J end lost 4 bases, and 17 bases lay between the germline ends. The germline gives CDR1 ENHRY, CDR2 SYGVKD. CDR3 DNA sequence: TGTGCCATCTCACCCGGAGAGGTCGGCACTGAAGCTTTCTTT. This encodes CAISPGEVGTEAFF.

The chain uses TRBV7-8 and TRBJ1-2, with 8 bases fitting TRBD1. Germline V CDR1 and CDR2: SGHVS, FQNEAQ. The junction had 2 bases not matched to a gene; V was cut back by 4 bases and J by 1 base. This CDR3 region has 14 residues. Here the CDR3 DNA reads TGTGCCAGCAGCTCGGGACAGGATAACTATGGCTACACCTTC. It codes for CASSSGQDNYGYTF.

The DNA of the CDR3 is TGCGCCAGCAGCCAAGATTGGAGGAGCCAGGGGACTCAGCCCCAGCATTTT. This encodes CASSQDWRSQGTQPQHF. The chain joins TRBV4-3 to TRBJ1-5; a weak D match, TRBD1 (6 bases). Trimming took off 0 bases at V and 6 bases at J, with 18 bases between the two ends. The germline gives CDR1 LGHNA, CDR2 YSLEER. The CDR3 runs to 17 residues.

The chain has TRBV28 and TRBJ2-1, with no clear D. Germline CDR1 reads MDHEN; CDR2 reads SYDVKM. The CDR3 is made up of 16 amino acids. V was trimmed by 5 bases and J by 3 bases, leaving 17 bases between them. CDR3 sequence (DNA): TGTGCCAGCAGTCCCCTCACGGGTGGGATCTACAATGAGCAGTTCTTC. Its protein product is CASSPLTGGIYNEQFF.

As to this clone: Other DNA sequences in the same sample also yield this CDR3. J is TRBJ2-7 and V is TRBV5-1, with 10 bases aligning to TRBD1. J was trimmed by 2 bases and V by 2 bases; bases with no gene match: 1. CDR1 SGHRS and CDR2 YFSETQ come from the germline V gene. The CDR3 covers 14 residues. The CDR3 region has the DNA TGCGCCAGCAGCTTAGGGACAGGGGCCTACGAGCAGTACTTC. Translated, it gives CASSLGTGAYEQYF.

The gene calls are TRBV4-2 and TRBJ2-3; D remains unclear. Looked up from germline, CDR1 is LGHNA and CDR2 is YNFKEQ. The CDR3 is 16 amino acids. V was cut by 0 bases and J by 2 bases, with 12 bases left in between. The CDR3 bases are TGTGCCAGCAGCCAAGATGGTGGCAGAGACACAGATACGCAGTATTTT. Its protein is CASSQDGGRDTDTQYF.

This chain's CDR3 is CASSPAVALDTDTQYF. The CDR3 coding sequence is TGTGCCAGCAGTCCGGCGGTAGCGCTAGACACAGATACGCAGTATTTT. This rearrangement joins TRBV27 to TRBJ2-3; the D gene is possibly TRBD2 (5 bases). Germline CDR1 and CDR2: MNHEY and SMNVEV (reference sequence). The V end lost 5 bases, the J end lost 2 bases, and 17 bases lay between the germline ends. The CDR3 has 16 residues.

V and J are TRBV2 and TRBJ2-5; perhaps TRBD2 as D (6 bases). The CDR3 is made up of 14 amino acids. CDR1 and CDR2 (germline): SNHLY, FYNNEI. The V end lost 5 bases, the J end lost 5 bases, and 15 bases lay between the germline ends. CDR3 nucleotides: TGTGCCAGCAGTACCCCTGGGGGGTTGGAGACCCAGTACTTC. Protein sequence: CASSTPGGLETQYF.

The J gene is TRBJ1-2, the V gene TRBV10-2; 9 nucleotides agree with TRBD1. The germline gives CDR1 WSHSY, CDR2 SAAADI. CDR3 length: 14 residues. The trim removed 5 bases at V and 4 bases at J, leaving 5 bases unmatched. CDR3: CASSRDRVRYGYTF. The CDR3, as DNA: TGCGCCAGCAGTCGGGACAGGGTGCGCTATGGCTACACCTTC.

This clone has only a few counts. Other DNA sequences in the sample encode the same CDR3. The genes are TRBV30 and TRBJ2-5; TRBD1 aligns across 10 bases. The DNA matches TRBJ2-7 better at its end, which makes the J call doubtful. The CDR3 is made up of 14 amino acids. In germline, CDR1 is GTSNPN, CDR2 SVGIG (reference sequence). This CDR3 is CAWSGGQGRNEQYF. The DNA for the CDR3 is TGTGCCTGGAGTGGGGGACAGGGGAGGAACGAGCAGTACTTC.

The genes are TRBV28 and TRBJ2-7; the D gene is possibly TRBD2 (6 bases). The CDR3 covers 13 residues. Germline CDR1 reads MDHEN; CDR2 reads SYDVKM. Trimming shortened V by 3 bases and J by 5 bases, and 11 bases separated the two germline ends. The CDR3 reads CASSFRGIDEQYF. CDR3 bases: TGTGCCAGCAGTTTCCGGGGGATCGACGAGCAGTACTTC.

This sequence joins TRBV27 and TRBJ2-7; TRBD2 matches at 7 bases. V gave up 8 bases and J gave up 2 bases; unmatched junction bases: 6. CDR3 size: 13 residues. Germline CDR1 and CDR2: MNHEY and SMNVEV (reference sequence). The CDR3 region is CASREDLTYEQYF. For the CDR3, the DNA is TGTGCCAGCCGGGAGGATTTGACCTACGAGCAGTACTTC.

The chain carries TRBV19 and TRBJ2-7; 10 bases agree with TRBD1. This CDR3 contains 17 residues. Germline V gene data show CDR1 as LNHDA and CDR2 as SQIVND (reference sequence). V was pared by 3 bases and J by 7 bases, with 15 bases of the junction left unmatched. This CDR3 is CASSMSSFGTGVGEQYF. The CDR3 DNA sequence: TGTGCCAGTAGTATGTCTTCTTTCGGGACAGGGGTTGGGGAGCAGTACTTC.

V gene TRBV28 combines with J gene TRBJ2-1; D might be TRBD1 or TRBD2, each matching 5 bases. Trimming removed 4 bases from V and 7 bases from J, with 20 bases in between. Per the germline V gene, CDR1 is MDHEN and CDR2 is SYDVKM. This CDR3 contains 16 residues. The CDR3: CASSSRGPSPGNEQFF. In DNA form, the CDR3 reads TGTGCCAGCAGTTCGAGGGGACCGTCACCGGGGAATGAGCAGTTCTTC.